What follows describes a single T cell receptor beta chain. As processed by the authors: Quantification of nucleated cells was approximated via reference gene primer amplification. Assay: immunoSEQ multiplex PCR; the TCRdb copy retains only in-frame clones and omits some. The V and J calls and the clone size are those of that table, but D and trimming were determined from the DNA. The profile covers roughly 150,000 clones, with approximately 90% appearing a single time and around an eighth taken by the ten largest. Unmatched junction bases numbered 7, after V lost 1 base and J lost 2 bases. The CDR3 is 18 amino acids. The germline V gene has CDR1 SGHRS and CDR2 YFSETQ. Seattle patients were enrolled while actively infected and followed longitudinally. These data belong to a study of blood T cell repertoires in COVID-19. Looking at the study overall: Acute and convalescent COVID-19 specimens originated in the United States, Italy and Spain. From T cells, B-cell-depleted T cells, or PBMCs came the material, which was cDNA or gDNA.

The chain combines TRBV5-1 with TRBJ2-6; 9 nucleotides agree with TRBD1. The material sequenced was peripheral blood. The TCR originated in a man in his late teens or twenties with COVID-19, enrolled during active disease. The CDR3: CASSLLGQGTPGANVLTF. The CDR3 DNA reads TGCGCCAGCAGCTTGCTGGGACAGGGAACCCCTGGGGCCAACGTCCTGACTTTC.